The 16 T cell receptor beta chains presented below share a single source sample, sequenced in a study of T cell repertoires in cytomegalovirus infection. No antigen has been assigned to these receptors. MiXCR was run by TCRdb on the reads, yielding one entry per CDR3 protein. The data show about 770,000 distinct CDR3 sequences, with around 29% seen just once and over 10% held by the top ten. Specimen: cultured CD8+ T cells from PBMCs, collected from culture after CMV antigen stimulation. The receptors were gathered from a human donor in good health (CMV status not recorded). Some clones in this sample may be carry-over from other donors' samples.

This clonotype was seen ten or more times. V is TRBV7-3 and J is TRBJ2-1; D gene unclear. V shed 0 bases and J shed 5 bases, with 5 bases lying between them. CDR3 length equals 13 residues. Germline V CDR1 and CDR2: SGHTA, FQGTGA. Here the CDR3 DNA reads TGTGCCAGCAGCTTAACCGGTAACAATGAGCAGTTCTTC. Translation: CASSLTGNNEQFF.

This chain connects TRBV27 to TRBJ2-7, with TRBD1 as a possible D gene (5 bases). V lost 2 bases and J 4 bases, leaving 9 bases between the germline ends. The CDR3 sequence is 13 residues long. CDR1 is MNHEY and CDR2 is SMNVEV in the germline V gene (reference sequence). The CDR3 nucleotides read TGTGCCAGCAGTTTAGGGAAGGGGTACGAGCAGTACTTC. Residues: CASSLGKGYEQYF.

This clonotype has a handful of counts. The V gene is TRBV6-2 or TRBV6-3, the J gene TRBJ1-1; 8 positions agree with TRBD1. The CDR3 sequence is 12 residues long. Germline V gives CDR1 MNHEY, CDR2 SVGEGT. The V gene end was trimmed by 7 bases and the J gene end by 7 bases; junction bases not matched to a gene: 5. CDR3 nucleotides: TGTGCCAGCACCCGGACAGGGCTTGAAGCTTTCTTT. Translated: CASTRTGLEAFF.

This clonotype has just a few counts. V usage is TRBV29-1 and J usage is TRBJ2-7, with a possible D match to TRBD1 (5 bases). The germline V gene encodes CDR1 SQVTM and CDR2 ANQGSEA. V was pared by 6 bases and J by 2 bases, with 14 bases between. The CDR3 is made up of 13 amino acids. CDR3 in DNA: TGCAGCGTCGAGGACATAATTACCTACGAGCAGTACTTC. This gives the protein CSVEDIITYEQYF.

Comments on this clonotype: A much larger clone is a single base away; this may be a read error. The chain uses TRBV7-2 and TRBJ2-3; no definite D call. Trimming left V 1 base short and J 6 bases short, with 14 bases between. The CDR3 length is 15 residues. The V gene's germline CDR1 is SGHTA and CDR2 FQGNSA. The CDR3 DNA reads as TGTGCCAGCAGCTTAGTTCAGGAAGCCCCGGATACGCAGTATTTT. Translating gives CASSLVQEAPDTQYF.

This clonotype appeared a few times. The CDR3 region has the DNA TGTGCCAGCATTTTCGGGGGCGCCTACACCTTC. Protein sequence: CASIFGGAYTF. V usage is TRBV27 and J usage is TRBJ1-2; maybe TRBD1 (6 bases). Germline-derived CDR1 and CDR2 are MNHEY and SMNVEV (reference sequence). The CDR3 consists of 11 residues. The V end was cut by 7 bases, the J end by 10 bases, with 13 bases between.

Comments on this clonotype: This could be a read error, since a much larger clone is one nucleotide away. V and J are TRBV7-6 and TRBJ1-1, with D uncertain. This CDR3 has 16 residues. CDR1 and CDR2 (germline): SGHVS, FNYEAQ. CDR3 DNA sequence: TGTGTCAGCAGCCCAACAAGGTCCCCCCGCGGCATGACGGCTTTCTTT. Encoded protein: CVSSPTRSPRGMTAFF.

The chain employs TRBV6-2 or TRBV6-3 and TRBJ2-1; D is unclear. The CDR3 is made up of 12 amino acids. CDR1 and CDR2 (germline): MNHEY, SVGEGT. V lost 6 bases and J lost 9, with 12 bases in between. The CDR3 reads CASSQGQSEQFF. The CDR3 region has the DNA TGTGCCAGCAGCCAAGGGCAGAGTGAGCAGTTCTTC.

This clonotype was observed a handful of times. This chain connects TRBV5-1 to TRBJ2-7; D not certain. Trimming stripped 5 bases from V and 5 bases from J, with 17 bases between. This CDR3 spans 14 amino acids. The V gene's germline CDR1 is SGHRS and CDR2 YFSETQ. CDR3 loop: CASSPGPGKDEQYF. CDR3 nucleotide sequence: TGCGCCAGCAGTCCCGGGCCCGGTAAGGACGAGCAGTACTTC. Filled out from reference TRBV5-1 and TRBJ2-7, the complete variable domain reads KAGVTQTPRYLIKTRGQQVTLSCSPISGHRSVSWYQQTPGQGLQFLFEYFSETQRNKGNFPGRFSGRQFSNSRSEMNVSTLELGDSALYLCASSPGPGKDEQYFGPGTRLTVT.

Ten or more counts support this clonotype. V is TRBV12-5 and J is TRBJ1-6, with D hard to call. The V end was cut by 2 bases, the J end by 9 bases, with 26 bases between. The CDR3 extends over 19 amino acids. Germline CDR1 reads LGHNT; CDR2 reads FRNRAP. The CDR3 loop reads CASGLPSALLKEGSSPLHF. The CDR3 coding sequence is TGTGCTAGTGGTTTGCCGTCGGCTCTACTAAAGGAGGGCTCTTCACCCCTCCACTTT.

This clonotype was found a few times. The rearrangement uses TRBV27 and TRBJ2-7; the D gene is possibly TRBD2 (6 bases). Germline loops: CDR1 MNHEY, CDR2 SMNVEV (reference sequence). The CDR3 sequence is 15 residues long. Trimming cost V 5 bases and J 0 bases, with 14 bases left between them. CDR3 region: CASSTSGGVSYEQYF. CDR3 sequence (DNA): TGTGCCAGCAGTACCTCAGGCGGGGTCTCCTACGAGCAGTACTTC.

This chain links TRBV27 with TRBJ2-3, with 7 bases fitting TRBD2. V lost 6 bases and J lost 5; bases outside the gene matches: 8. This CDR3 is 14 amino acids long. CDR1 is MNHEY, CDR2 SMNVEV, per germline (reference sequence). The CDR3 is CASSLGGNIDTQYF. Here the CDR3 DNA reads TGTGCCAGCAGCCTGGGAGGGAACATAGATACGCAGTATTTT.

This clonotype was counted a few times. V and J are TRBV10-3 and TRBJ1-1, with D hard to call. The CDR3 contains 12 residues. Germline V lookup: CDR1 ENHRY, CDR2 SYGVKD. Trimming left V 3 bases short and J 5 bases short, with 7 bases between. The CDR3 loop reads CAISDLLTEAFF. The CDR3 coding sequence is TGTGCCATCAGTGACCTATTAACTGAAGCTTTCTTT.

This clonotype was counted at least ten times. The chain carries TRBV15 and TRBJ2-1; no definite D call. The CDR3 consists of 12 residues. Germline assignment: CDR1 LNHNV and CDR2 YYDKDF (reference sequence). V was trimmed by 0 bases and J by 7 bases, leaving 4 bases between them. CDR3 residues: CATSREGNEQFF. The CDR3 DNA reads TGTGCCACCAGCAGAGAAGGGAATGAGCAGTTCTTC.

The chain combines TRBV12-3 or TRBV12-4 with TRBJ1-2, with 9 bases matching TRBD1. After removal of 7 bases from V and 10 bases from J, the junction contained 10 bases not matched to a gene. The CDR3 has 13 residues. CDR3 in amino acids: CASTPDRGGYYTF. CDR3 sequence (DNA): TGTGCCAGCACTCCGGACAGGGGAGGATACTACACCTTC.

J is TRBJ2-3 and V is TRBV27; possible D gene TRBD2, 6 bases. Germline CDR1 is MNHEY and CDR2 is SMNVEV (reference sequence). V lost 7 bases to trimming and J lost 2 bases, with 19 bases between them. CDR3 length: 16 amino acids. The CDR3 spells CASTPGGRGATDTQYF. DNA for the CDR3: TGTGCCAGCACCCCCGGAGGGAGAGGGGCCACAGATACGCAGTATTTT.